The present TCR beta chain was sequenced within a study of T cell repertoires in cytomegalovirus infection. Of note for this clonotype: Its antigen remains unknown.

CDR3 length: 14 amino acids. V gave up 5 bases and J gave up 9 bases; unmatched junction bases: 8. Germline CDR1 and CDR2: SGHTA and FQGNSA. TCRdb re-called the reads with MiXCR, one entry per CDR3 protein. The table shows around 70,000 distinct CDR3 sequences, with 25% to 30% occurring only once. Source: CD8+ T cells from cultured PBMCs, taken from culture after CMV antigen stimulation. This chain uses TRBV7-2 with TRBJ2-1; TRBD2 matches at 9 bases. The source is a human donor in good health (CMV status not recorded). Some clones in this sample may be carry-over from other donors' samples. DNA for the CDR3: TGTGCCAGCAGCCCCGGACTAGCGCCGAGTGAGCAGTTCTTC. It specifies CASSPGLAPSEQFF.